Here is one T cell receptor (beta chain) with its context. Its target is unknown. Data came from immunoSEQ multiplex PCR; TCRdb stores just in-frame clones and leaves some out. This table has 1 million to 1.3 million clones, around 78% appearing once. The sample is drawn from a study of shared clonotypes between healthy human individuals. Study in general: A few men and two women, aged 18 to 49, were donors. Study-wide findings and caveats: Inspection by rarefaction showed sorted-subset sequencing to be incomplete despite large depth.

This CDR3 comprises 13 residues. Trimming took off 2 bases at V and 8 bases at J, with 13 bases between the two ends. Per the germline V gene, CDR1 is SGHDT and CDR2 is YYEEEE. The origin of this receptor is a man between 18 and 29 years old in good health. Some clones in this sample may be carry-over from other donors' samples. V is TRBV5-6 and J is TRBJ1-2; TRBD1 is a possible D gene (5 bases). The sample comprised memory CD4+ T cells from PBMCs. Subset indicated: CD45RA-negative fraction. The DNA of the CDR3 is TGTGCCAGCAGCTTCACGGGGCGAAGGGGCTACACCTTC. Amino acids: CASSFTGRRGYTF.